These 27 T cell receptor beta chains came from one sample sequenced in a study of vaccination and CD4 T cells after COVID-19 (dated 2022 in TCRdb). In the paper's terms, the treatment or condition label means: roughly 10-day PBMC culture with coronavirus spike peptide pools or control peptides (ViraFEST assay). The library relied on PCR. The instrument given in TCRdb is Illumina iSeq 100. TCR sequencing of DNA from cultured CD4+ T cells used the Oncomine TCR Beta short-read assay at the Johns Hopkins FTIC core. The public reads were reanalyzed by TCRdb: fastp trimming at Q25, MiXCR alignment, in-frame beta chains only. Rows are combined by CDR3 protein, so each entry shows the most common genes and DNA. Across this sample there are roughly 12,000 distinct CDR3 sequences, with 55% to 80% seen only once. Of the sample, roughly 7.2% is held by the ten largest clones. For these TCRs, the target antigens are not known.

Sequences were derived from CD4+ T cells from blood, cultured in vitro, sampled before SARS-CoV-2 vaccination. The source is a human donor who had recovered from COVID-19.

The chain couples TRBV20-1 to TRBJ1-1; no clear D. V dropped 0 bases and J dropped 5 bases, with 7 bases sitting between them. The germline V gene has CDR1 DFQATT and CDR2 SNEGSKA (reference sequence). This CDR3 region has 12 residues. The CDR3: CSAREGWTEAFF. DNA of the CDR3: TGCAGTGCTAGAGAGGGGTGGACTGAAGCTTTCTTT.

CDR3 residues: CASSPRGNTIYF. The CDR3 nucleotides are TGTGCCAGCAGTCCTAGGGGAAACACCATATATTTT. The chain is built from TRBV28 and TRBJ1-3, with unresolved D. CDR3 length: 12 residues. CDR1 and CDR2 (germline): MDHEN, SYDVKM. Trimming left V 5 bases short and J 4 bases short, with 6 bases between.

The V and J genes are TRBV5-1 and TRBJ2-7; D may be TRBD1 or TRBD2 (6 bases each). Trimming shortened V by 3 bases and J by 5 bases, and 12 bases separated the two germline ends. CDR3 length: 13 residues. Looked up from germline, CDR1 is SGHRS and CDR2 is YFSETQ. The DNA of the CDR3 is TGCGCCAGCAGCTCCGCCGGGGGCCACGAGCAGTACTTC. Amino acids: CASSSAGGHEQYF.

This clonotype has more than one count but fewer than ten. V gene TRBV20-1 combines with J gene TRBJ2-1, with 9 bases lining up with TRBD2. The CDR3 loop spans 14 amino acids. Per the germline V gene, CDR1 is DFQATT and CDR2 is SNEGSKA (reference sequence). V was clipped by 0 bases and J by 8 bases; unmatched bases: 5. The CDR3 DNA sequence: TGCAGTGCTAGAGATGGCGGGAGGGTATATGAGCAGTTCTTC. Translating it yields CSARDGGRVYEQFF.

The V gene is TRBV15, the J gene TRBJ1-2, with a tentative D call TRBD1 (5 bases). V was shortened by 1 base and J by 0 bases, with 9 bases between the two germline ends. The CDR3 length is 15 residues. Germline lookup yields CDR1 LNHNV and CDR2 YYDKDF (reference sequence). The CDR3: CATSRATGANYGYTF. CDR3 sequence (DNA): TGTGCCACCAGCAGAGCCACGGGGGCTAACTATGGCTACACCTTC.

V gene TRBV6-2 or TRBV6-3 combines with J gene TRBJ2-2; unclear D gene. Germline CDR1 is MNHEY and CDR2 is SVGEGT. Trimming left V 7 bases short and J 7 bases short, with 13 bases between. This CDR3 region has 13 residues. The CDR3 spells CASNSPDYGELFF. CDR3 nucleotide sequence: TGTGCCAGCAATTCTCCAGATTACGGGGAGCTGTTTTTT.

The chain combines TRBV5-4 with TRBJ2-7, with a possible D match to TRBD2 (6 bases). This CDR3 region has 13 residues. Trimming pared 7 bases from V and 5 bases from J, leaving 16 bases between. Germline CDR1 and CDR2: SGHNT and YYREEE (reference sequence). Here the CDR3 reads CASGGDWLNEQYF. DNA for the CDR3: TGTGCCAGCGGAGGGGACTGGCTAAACGAGCAGTACTTC.

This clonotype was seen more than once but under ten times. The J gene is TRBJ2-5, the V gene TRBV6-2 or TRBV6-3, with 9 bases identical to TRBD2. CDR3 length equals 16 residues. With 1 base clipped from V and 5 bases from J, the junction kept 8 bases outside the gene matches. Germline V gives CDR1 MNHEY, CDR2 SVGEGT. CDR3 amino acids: CASSYWGGRASETQYF. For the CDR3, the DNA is TGTGCCAGCAGTTACTGGGGCGGGAGGGCCTCGGAGACCCAGTACTTC.

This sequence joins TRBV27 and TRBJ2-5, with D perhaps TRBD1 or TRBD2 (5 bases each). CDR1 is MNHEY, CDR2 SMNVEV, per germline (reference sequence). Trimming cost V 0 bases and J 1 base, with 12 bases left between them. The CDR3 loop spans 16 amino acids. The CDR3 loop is CASSLSNRGTQETQYF. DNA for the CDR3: TGTGCCAGCAGTTTATCGAATCGGGGCACCCAAGAGACCCAGTACTTC.

The CDR3 spells CASSLAELAGGGETQYF. The DNA for the CDR3 is TGTGCCAGCAGCTTGGCCGAACTAGCGGGAGGGGGGGAGACCCAGTACTTC. The gene calls are TRBV5-4 and TRBJ2-5; 13 bases align to TRBD2. The CDR3 runs to 17 residues. V trimming: 0 bases; J trimming: 5 bases; junction bases outside the gene matches: 7. CDR1 SGHNT and CDR2 YYREEE come from the germline V gene (reference sequence).

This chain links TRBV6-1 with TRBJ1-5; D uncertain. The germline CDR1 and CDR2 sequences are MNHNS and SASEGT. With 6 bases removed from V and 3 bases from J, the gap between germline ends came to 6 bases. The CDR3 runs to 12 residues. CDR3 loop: CASRGYNQPQHF. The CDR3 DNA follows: TGTGCCAGCAGAGGGTACAATCAGCCCCAGCATTTT.

CDR3: CSAIGTAQETQYF. CDR3 DNA: TGCAGTGCCATCGGGACAGCGCAAGAGACCCAGTACTTC. The chain links TRBV20-1 to TRBJ2-5; 7 bases fit TRBD1. The junction had 6 bases not matched to a gene; V was cut back by 6 bases and J by 2 bases. The germline V gene has CDR1 DFQATT and CDR2 SNEGSKA (reference sequence). The CDR3 is made up of 13 amino acids.

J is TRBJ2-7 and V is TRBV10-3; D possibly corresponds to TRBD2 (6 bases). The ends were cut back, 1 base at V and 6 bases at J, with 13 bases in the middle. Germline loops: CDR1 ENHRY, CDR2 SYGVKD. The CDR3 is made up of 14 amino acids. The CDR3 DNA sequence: TGTGCCATCAGTGAGTGGCGGGAATCGGTCGAGCAGTACTTC. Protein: CAISEWRESVEQYF.

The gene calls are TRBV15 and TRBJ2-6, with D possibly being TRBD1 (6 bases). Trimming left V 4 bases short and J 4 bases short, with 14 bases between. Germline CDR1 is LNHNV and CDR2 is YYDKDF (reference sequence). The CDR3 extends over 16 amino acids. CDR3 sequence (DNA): TGTGCCACCAGCACTAAAACAGGGTACGGGGCCAACGTCCTGACTTTC. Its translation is CATSTKTGYGANVLTF.

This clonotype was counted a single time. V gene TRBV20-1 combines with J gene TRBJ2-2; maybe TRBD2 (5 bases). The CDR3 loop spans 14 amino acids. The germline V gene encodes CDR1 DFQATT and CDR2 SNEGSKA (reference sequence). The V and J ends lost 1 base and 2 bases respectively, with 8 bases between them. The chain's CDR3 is CSARGSVNTGELFF. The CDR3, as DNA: TGCAGTGCTAGAGGTAGCGTCAACACCGGGGAGCTGTTTTTT.

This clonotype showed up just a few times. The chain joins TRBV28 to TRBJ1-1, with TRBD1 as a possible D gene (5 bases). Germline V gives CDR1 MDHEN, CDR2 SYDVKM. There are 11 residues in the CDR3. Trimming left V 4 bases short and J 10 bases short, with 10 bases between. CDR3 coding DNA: TGTGCCAGCAGTTCAGGGAGGGGAGCTTTCTTT. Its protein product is CASSSGRGAFF.

The CDR3 sequence: CATSDSGTGSSYEQYF. CDR3 sequence (DNA): TGTGCCACCAGTGATTCCGGGACAGGGAGCTCCTACGAGCAGTACTTC. The J gene is TRBJ2-7, the V gene TRBV24-1, with 9 bases fitting TRBD1. Germline CDR1 reads KGHDR; CDR2 reads SFDVKD. The V gene end was trimmed by 2 bases and the J gene end by 0 bases; junction bases not matched to a gene: 4. The CDR3 is 16 amino acids.

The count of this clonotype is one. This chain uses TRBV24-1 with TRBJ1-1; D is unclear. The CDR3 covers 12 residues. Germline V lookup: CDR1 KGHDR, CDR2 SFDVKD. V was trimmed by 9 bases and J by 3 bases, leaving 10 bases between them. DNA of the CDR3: TGTGCCACCCCCAACCCGGACACTGAAGCTTTCTTT. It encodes CATPNPDTEAFF.

In DNA form, the CDR3 reads TGTGCCAGCAGCCGTCTGACAGGTCAGCCCCAGCATTTT. It specifies CASSRLTGQPQHF. V is TRBV6-2 or TRBV6-3 and J is TRBJ1-5, with D tentatively TRBD1 (6 bases). CDR1 MNHEY and CDR2 SVGEGT come from the germline V gene. The CDR3 runs 13 residues. Between the trimmed V and J ends, which lost 6 bases and 6 bases, there was a span of 12 bases.

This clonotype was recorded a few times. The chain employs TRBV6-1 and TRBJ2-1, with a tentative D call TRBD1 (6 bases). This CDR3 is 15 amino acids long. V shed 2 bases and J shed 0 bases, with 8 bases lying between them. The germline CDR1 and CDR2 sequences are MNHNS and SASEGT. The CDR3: CASSEQGPSYNEQFF. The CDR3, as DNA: TGTGCCAGCAGTGAACAGGGGCCCTCCTACAATGAGCAGTTCTTC.

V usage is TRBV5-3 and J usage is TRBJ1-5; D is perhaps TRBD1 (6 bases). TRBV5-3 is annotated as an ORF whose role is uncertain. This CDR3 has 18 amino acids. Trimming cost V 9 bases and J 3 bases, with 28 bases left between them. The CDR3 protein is CATLLRGPLLIDNQPQHF. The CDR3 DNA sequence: TGTGCCACCCTACTCAGGGGCCCCTTGCTTATCGACAATCAGCCCCAGCATTTT.

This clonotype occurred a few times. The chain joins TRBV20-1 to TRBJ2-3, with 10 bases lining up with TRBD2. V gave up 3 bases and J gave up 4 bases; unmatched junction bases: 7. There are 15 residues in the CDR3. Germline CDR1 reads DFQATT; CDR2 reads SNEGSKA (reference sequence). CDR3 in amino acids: CSASDPLAGADTQYF. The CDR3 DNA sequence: TGCAGTGCTAGTGACCCGCTAGCGGGAGCAGATACGCAGTATTTT.

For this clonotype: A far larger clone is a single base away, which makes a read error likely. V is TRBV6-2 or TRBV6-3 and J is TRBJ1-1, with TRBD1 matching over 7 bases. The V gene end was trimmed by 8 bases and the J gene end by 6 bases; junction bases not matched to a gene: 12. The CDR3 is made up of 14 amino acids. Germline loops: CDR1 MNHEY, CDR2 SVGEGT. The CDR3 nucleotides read TGTGCCAGCGCAGTCAACAGGGGTGGGGCTGAAGCTTTCTTT. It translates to CASAVNRGGAEAFF.

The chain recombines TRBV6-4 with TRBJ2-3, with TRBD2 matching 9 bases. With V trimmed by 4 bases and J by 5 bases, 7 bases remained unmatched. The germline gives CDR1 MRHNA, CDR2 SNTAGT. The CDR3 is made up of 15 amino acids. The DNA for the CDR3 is TGTGCCAGCAGTGTCGAGACTAGCGGTCAAGATACGCAGTATTTT. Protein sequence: CASSVETSGQDTQYF.

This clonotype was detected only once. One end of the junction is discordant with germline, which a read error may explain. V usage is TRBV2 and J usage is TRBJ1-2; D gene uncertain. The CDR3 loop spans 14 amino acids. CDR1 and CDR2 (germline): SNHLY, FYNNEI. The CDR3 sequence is CTSREDLSSRGYTF. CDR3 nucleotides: TGTACCAGCAGAGAGGACCTCTCATCGAGGGGCTACACCTTC. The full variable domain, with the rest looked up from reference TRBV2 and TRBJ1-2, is EPEVTQTPSHQVTQMGQEVILRCVPISNHLYFYWYRQILGQKVEFLVSFYNNEISEKSEIFDDQFSVERPDGSNFTLKIRSTKLEDSAMYFCTSREDLSSRGYTFGSGTRLTVV.

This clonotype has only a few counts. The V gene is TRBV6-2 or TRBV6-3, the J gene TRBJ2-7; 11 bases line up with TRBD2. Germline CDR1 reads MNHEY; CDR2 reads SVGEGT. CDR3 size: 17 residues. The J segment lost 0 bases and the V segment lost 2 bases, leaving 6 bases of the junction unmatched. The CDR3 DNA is TGTGCCAGCAGTTACGGGACTAGCGGATCTAGCTCCTACGAGCAGTACTTC. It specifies CASSYGTSGSSSYEQYF.

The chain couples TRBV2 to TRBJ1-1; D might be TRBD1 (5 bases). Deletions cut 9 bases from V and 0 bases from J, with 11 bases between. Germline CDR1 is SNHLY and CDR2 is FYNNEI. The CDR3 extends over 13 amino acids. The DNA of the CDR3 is TGTGCCAGTCGGGGCGGAGTGAACACTGAAGCTTTCTTT. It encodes CASRGGVNTEAFF.